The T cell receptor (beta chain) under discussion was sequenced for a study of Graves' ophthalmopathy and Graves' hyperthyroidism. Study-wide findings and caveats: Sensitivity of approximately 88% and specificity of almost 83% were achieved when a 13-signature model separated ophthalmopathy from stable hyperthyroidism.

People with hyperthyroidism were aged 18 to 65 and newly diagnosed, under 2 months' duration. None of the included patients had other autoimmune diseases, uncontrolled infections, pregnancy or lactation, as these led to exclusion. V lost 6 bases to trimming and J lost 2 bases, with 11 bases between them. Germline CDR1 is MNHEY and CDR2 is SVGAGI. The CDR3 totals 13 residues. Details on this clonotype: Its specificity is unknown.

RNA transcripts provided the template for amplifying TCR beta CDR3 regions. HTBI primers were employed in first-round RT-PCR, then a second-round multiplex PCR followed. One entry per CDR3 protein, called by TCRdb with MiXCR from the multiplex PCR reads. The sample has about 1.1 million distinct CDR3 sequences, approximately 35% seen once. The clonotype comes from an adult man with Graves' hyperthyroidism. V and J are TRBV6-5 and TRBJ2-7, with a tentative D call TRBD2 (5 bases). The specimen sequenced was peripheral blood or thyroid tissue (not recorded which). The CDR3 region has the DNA TGTGCCAGCAGGCCCGGAGGAGCCTACGAGCAGTACTTC. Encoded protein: CASRPGGAYEQYF.